A single T cell receptor beta chain is shown here with its context. Its specificity is not known. The data originate from a study of identifying expanded T cells in peripheral blood. Overall study results and limits: Variance in clone template counts between approximately two-week samples significantly increased with total template count across all healthy donors. Over approximately two and four weeks, about 16.4 and 19 clones changed, versus around 1.1 between replicates.

Produced via immunoSEQ multiplex PCR; TCRdb's table is partial and in-frame only. Of tens of thousands of clones listed, about 80% are singletons. Healthy donors had no documented immune events, such as infections, while sampled. The CDR3 runs 12 residues. Germline CDR1 is SNHLY and CDR2 is FYNNEI. Trimming took off 4 bases at V and 3 bases at J, with 6 bases between the two ends. The TCR originated in a person aged 18-70 years in good health. The V call is TRBV2, the J call TRBJ1-1, with D unresolved. Material: blood. The CDR3 loop is CASSVSHTEAFF. The CDR3 DNA follows: TGTGCCAGCAGTGTCTCGCACACTGAAGCTTTCTTT.